This T cell receptor (beta chain) originates from a study of blood T cell repertoires in COVID-19. This clone was seen only once. Per the germline V gene, CDR1 is SGHAT and CDR2 is FQNNGV. The CDR3 runs to 17 residues. V gave up 1 base and J gave up 0 bases; unmatched junction bases: 5. The repertoire was sequenced with immunoSEQ multiplex PCR; TCRdb's copy has only in-frame clones and lacks some. The sample includes under 250,000 clones, 84% seen only once; the top ten take 5.1%. This receptor was identified in a woman aged 55-70 years who had recovered from COVID-19. V gene TRBV11-2 combines with J gene TRBJ2-5; 10 nucleotides agree with TRBD2. The sequencing sample was made of peripheral blood. The CDR3 bases are TGTGCCAGCAGCTTAGGTAGCGGGGGGACCTACCAAGAGACCCAGTACTTC. The encoded protein is CASSLGSGGTYQETQYF.